This T cell receptor beta chain was sequenced in a study of blood T cell repertoires in COVID-19. Libraries were prepared by immunoSEQ multiplex PCR; TCRdb keeps only in-frame clonotypes and omits some of them. The profile shows roughly 230,000 clones, roughly four fifths of them singletons. Source material: PBMCs or T cells enriched from blood (not recorded which). This clonotype was obtained from a man in his fifties who had recovered from COVID-19.

This CDR3 is CASKRARFMGYTF. The CDR3 coding sequence is TGTGCCAGCAAGAGGGCCCGGTTCATGGGCTACACCTTC. The chain has TRBV27 and TRBJ1-2; no firm D call. Trimming removed 7 bases from V and 8 bases from J, with 17 bases in between. Germline V gene data show CDR1 as MNHEY and CDR2 as SMNVEV (reference sequence). The CDR3 sequence is 13 residues long.